This T cell receptor beta chain was found in a study of early T cells in non-severe SARS-CoV-2 infection. The V gene lost 0 bases and the J gene lost 1 base, with 7 bases spanning the gap. CDR1 is SGHKS and CDR2 is YYEKEE in the germline V gene (reference sequence). The CDR3 extends over 14 amino acids. The TCR library protocol was used to attach unique molecular identifiers. These identifiers were attached to individual cDNA molecules. TCRdb processed the 5' RACE reads anew with MiXCR; each CDR3 protein has one entry. The sample lists roughly 97,000 distinct CDR3 sequences, roughly 11% occurring once. This clonotype was observed at least ten times.

This sequence joins TRBV5-5 and TRBJ1-1; D is undetermined. The sequencing here drew on whole blood, taken at baseline. This TCR was recovered from an adult who was a healthcare worker with PCR-confirmed SARS-CoV-2 infection or an uninfected control (not recorded which). The CDR3 sequence is CASSLAGGNTEAFF. The CDR3 DNA reads as TGTGCCAGCAGCTTGGCCGGAGGGAACACTGAAGCTTTCTTT.